The entry that follows covers one TCR beta chain sequence. This entry belongs to a study of blood T cell repertoires in COVID-19. Study context: T cells, B-cell-depleted T cells, or PBMCs supplied cDNA or gDNA.

Per the authors' pipeline: Amplification from reference gene primers served as the basis for estimated nucleated cell counts. The repertoire was sequenced with immunoSEQ multiplex PCR; TCRdb's copy has only in-frame clones and lacks some. V, J and clone size are taken as reported in that table, and D and trimming were inferred from the DNA itself. Of under 200,000 clones detected, 88% appear once; the ten largest clones hold 5% to 6.5%. The V gene lost 5 bases and the J gene lost 0 bases, with 14 bases spanning the gap. The germline V gene has CDR1 LNHDA and CDR2 SQIVND (reference sequence). CDR3 length: 15 residues.

The specimen was peripheral blood. The V call is TRBV19, the J call TRBJ2-7, with D hard to call. The clonotype comes from a man aged 40-50 years with active or convalescent COVID-19. The CDR3 loop reads CASSPHFSSSYEQYF. CDR3 nucleotides: TGTGCCAGTAGTCCGCATTTCTCCAGCTCCTACGAGCAGTACTTC.